A single sample is the source of the 14 T cell receptor beta chains below, sequenced in a study of regulatory T cells in long-lasting Graves disease (dated by TCRdb to the early 2020s). The time point label corresponds to: newly diagnosed GD, antithyroid drugs for less than 3 months. RNA was extracted from PBMCs in TRIzol for both TCR sequencing and RNA sequencing. The library was made by multiplex PCR. The sequencer listed for this sample is Illumina HiSeq 4000. iRepertoire HTBI primers and Arm-PCR amplification of CDR3 regions were used to construct TCR beta libraries. TCRdb reran the public reads through fastp at Q25 and MiXCR, keeping productive beta chains. Each CDR3 protein gets just one entry, which takes the most common genes and DNA from the rows behind it. The sample includes 550,000 to 650,000 distinct CDR3 sequences, with 15% to 20% observed a single time. The ten largest clones represent approximately 12% of the sample.

These records were also assigned to another study, of T cells in Graves' hyperthyroidism and ophthalmopathy.

Specimen: peripheral blood mononuclear cells (PBMCs), collected at new diagnosis, from a patient treated with antithyroid drugs. These TCRs come from a man between 18 and 29 years old with Graves disease. Donor details come from another sample of the same person, matched by shared clones.

This clonotype was observed once. The chain uses TRBV28 and TRBJ1-1; D call uncertain. The germline V and J ends were trimmed by 8 bases and 3 bases, with 13 bases remaining between them. CDR1 is MDHEN and CDR2 is SYDVKM in the germline V gene. The CDR3 loop spans 13 amino acids. The DNA for the CDR3 is TGTGCCAGCTGCGTGGGCTGGTACACTGAAGCTTTCTTT. Amino acid sequence: CASCVGWYTEAFF.

This clonotype was detected a few times. The rearrangement uses TRBV6-1 and TRBJ2-2, with 7 bases identical to TRBD1. J lost 7 bases, V lost 1 base, and 9 bases had no gene match. This CDR3 spans 16 amino acids. Germline CDR1 and CDR2: MNHNS and SASEGT. This CDR3 reads CASSEGNDRVGGELFF. In nucleotides, the CDR3 is TGTGCCAGCAGTGAAGGGAATGACAGGGTCGGCGGGGAGCTGTTTTTT.

This clonotype was counted ten times or more. The V gene is TRBV20-1, the J gene TRBJ2-4; no clear D gene. This CDR3 contains 14 residues. Germline CDR1 is DFQATT and CDR2 is SNEGSKA (reference sequence). Trimming stripped 4 bases from V and 0 bases from J, with 10 bases between. The DNA of the CDR3 is TGCAGTGCTAAGACACCTATAGCCAAAAACATTCAGTACTTC. This codes for CSAKTPIAKNIQYF.

In its sample, this clonotype was seen many times. This chain uses TRBV28 with TRBJ1-2; D perhaps matches TRBD1 (6 bases). The V end was cut by 8 bases, the J end by 2 bases, with 18 bases between. Germline V gene lookup returns CDR1 MDHEN and CDR2 SYDVKM. This CDR3 has 15 amino acids. The CDR3, as DNA: TGTGCCAGCGACACGGGGGCAGGGGCGAACTATGGCTACACCTTC. Encoded protein: CASDTGAGANYGYTF.

The V and J genes are TRBV7-3 and TRBJ1-1; tentatively, D is TRBD1 (6 bases). The CDR3 spans 13 residues. Germline V lookup: CDR1 SGHTA, CDR2 FQGTGA. Trimming shortened V by 5 bases and J by 7 bases, and 14 bases separated the two germline ends. The CDR3 bases are TGTGCCAGCAGCCCACGGGGGCCTTATGAAGCTTTCTTT. Its protein product is CASSPRGPYEAFF.

This clonotype was detected ten times or more. The chain has TRBV6-2 or TRBV6-3 and TRBJ1-1, with TRBD1 as a possible D gene (5 bases). V was pared by 2 bases and J by 1 base, with 8 bases between. The CDR3 is 14 amino acids. Germline V gives CDR1 MNHEY, CDR2 SVGEGT. The CDR3: CASSYNGGNTEAFF. DNA of the CDR3: TGTGCCAGCAGTTACAACGGGGGGAACACTGAAGCTTTCTTT.

The CDR3 region is CASSLQGSYNSPLHF. CDR3 DNA: TGTGCCAGCAGCTTACAGGGCTCCTATAATTCACCCCTCCACTTT. The chain links TRBV11-2 to TRBJ1-6; tentatively, D is TRBD1 (5 bases). With 2 bases removed from V and 0 bases from J, the gap between germline ends came to 5 bases. This CDR3 is 15 amino acids long. Germline V gives CDR1 SGHAT, CDR2 FQNNGV.

This clonotype turned up a few times. The chain joins TRBV3-1 to TRBJ2-1, with 9 bases identical to TRBD1. V lost 5 bases and J lost 9; bases outside the gene matches: 8. Germline V gene lookup returns CDR1 LGHDT and CDR2 YNNKEL (reference sequence). CDR3 length equals 14 residues. In DNA, the CDR3 is TGTGCCAGCAGCGCCGGGACAGGGACCTTTGAGCAGTTCTTC. Translated, it gives CASSAGTGTFEQFF.

The chain carries TRBV7-2 and TRBJ2-7; 8 bases agree with TRBD1. The V gene's germline CDR1 is SGHTA and CDR2 FQGNSA. This CDR3 spans 14 amino acids. Trimming removed 5 bases from V and 7 bases from J; junction bases left unmatched: 10. CDR3 protein: CASSDRQGRGEQYF. The DNA of the CDR3 is TGTGCCAGCAGCGATCGACAGGGGAGAGGTGAGCAGTACTTC.

At least ten counts were recorded for this clonotype. The rearrangement joins TRBV27 to TRBJ2-7; 12 nucleotides align to TRBD2. The J segment lost 4 bases and the V segment lost 5 bases, leaving 9 bases of the junction unmatched. The germline gives CDR1 MNHEY, CDR2 SMNVEV (reference sequence). This CDR3 contains 16 residues. The CDR3 nucleotides are TGTGCCAGCAGTCCTAGAGGACTAGCGGGAAAATACGAGCAGTACTTC. It translates to CASSPRGLAGKYEQYF.

This chain joins TRBV13 and TRBJ2-5; 8 positions match TRBD1. This CDR3 spans 15 amino acids. V lost 5 bases and J lost 2; bases outside the gene matches: 7. CDR1 is PRHDT, CDR2 FYEKMQ, per germline (reference sequence). This CDR3 reads CASSKDRGLQETQYF. The DNA of the CDR3 is TGTGCCAGCAGCAAAGACAGGGGATTACAAGAGACCCAGTACTTC.

This clonotype was counted ten times or more. This sequence joins TRBV2 and TRBJ1-2; TRBD1 might be the D (6 bases). V was cut by 3 bases and J by 1 base, with 9 bases left in between. Per germline, CDR1 SNHLY and CDR2 FYNNEI. The CDR3 has 14 amino acids. The CDR3, as DNA: TGTGCCAGCAGTGAGCACAGGGATAACTATGGCTACACCTTC. This encodes CASSEHRDNYGYTF.

This clonotype came up many times. V usage is TRBV3-1 and J usage is TRBJ1-1, with D possibly matching TRBD1 (5 bases). The CDR3 covers 15 residues. Germline V gives CDR1 LGHDT, CDR2 YNNKEL (reference sequence). V lost 4 bases, J lost 4 bases, and 16 bases lay in between. Here the CDR3 DNA reads TGTGCCAGCAGCCTAAAGCAGGGTGGGGGCACTGAAGCTTTCTTT. This codes for CASSLKQGGGTEAFF.

This clonotype has ten or more counts. The rearrangement links TRBV5-1 to TRBJ2-7, with TRBD1 identical over 7 bases. Per germline, CDR1 SGHRS and CDR2 YFSETQ. CDR3 size: 14 residues. With 5 bases clipped from V and 5 bases from J, the junction kept 10 bases outside the gene matches. CDR3 coding DNA: TGCGCCAGCAGGAGGGAGACAGGGTATGACGAGCAGTACTTC. Translated, it gives CASRRETGYDEQYF.